The rows below give T cell receptor beta chains drawn from one sample of a study of T cell responses to AZD1222 COVID-19 vaccine. Some clones are missing from TCRdb's copy, which holds only in-frame ones; the method was immunoSEQ multiplex PCR. The data show 160,000 or so clones, more than 90% seen once. Sequencing was performed on peripheral blood, taken 28 days after the second AZD1222 dose. The receptors were gathered from an adult who received the AZD1222 COVID-19 vaccine. The CDR3 runs from the conserved cysteine through the conserved F or W. D genes are given only for firm matches.

d_call v_call cdr3_aa
TRBD1 TRBV11-1 CASSPVDRVGGYTF
TRBD2 TRBV5-1 CASSVTSGGTNEQFF
TRBD2 TRBV20-1 CSASWGRAVLQFF
. TRBV19 CASMPRREYTEAFF
. TRBV28 CASSLTDTQYF
TRBD1 TRBV18 CASSKTGDTEAFF
TRBD1 TRBV27 CASSPQTGHSTNEKLFF
. TRBV19 CATSGTLREQFF
. TRBV6-5 CASCPSGAANTEAFF
. TRBV28 CASSYPPGSETQYF